The following is a TCR beta chain sequence with its context. Its antigen is still unknown. TCRdb analysed the reads with MiXCR anew, one entry per CDR3 protein. The repertoire consists of around 710,000 distinct CDR3 sequences, with approximately 32% occurring once and the leading ten covering approximately 14%. The data stem from a study of T cell repertoires in cytomegalovirus infection. Study details: Carrying CMV and the relevant HLA type showed in public TCR beta signatures.

Trimming took off 4 bases at V and 7 bases at J, with 17 bases between the two ends. There are 14 residues in the CDR3. The germline V gene has CDR1 SGHKS and CDR2 YYEKEE (reference sequence). This receptor was taken from a human donor in good health (CMV status not recorded). Some clones in this sample may be carry-over from other donors' samples. The input for sequencing was cultured CD8+ T cells from PBMCs, taken from culture after CMV antigen stimulation. The V and J genes are TRBV5-5 and TRBJ1-2; no definite D call. CDR3 region: CASSLEAGSTGYTF. CDR3 nucleotide sequence: TGTGCCAGCAGCCTGGAGGCAGGTTCTACTGGCTACACCTTC.